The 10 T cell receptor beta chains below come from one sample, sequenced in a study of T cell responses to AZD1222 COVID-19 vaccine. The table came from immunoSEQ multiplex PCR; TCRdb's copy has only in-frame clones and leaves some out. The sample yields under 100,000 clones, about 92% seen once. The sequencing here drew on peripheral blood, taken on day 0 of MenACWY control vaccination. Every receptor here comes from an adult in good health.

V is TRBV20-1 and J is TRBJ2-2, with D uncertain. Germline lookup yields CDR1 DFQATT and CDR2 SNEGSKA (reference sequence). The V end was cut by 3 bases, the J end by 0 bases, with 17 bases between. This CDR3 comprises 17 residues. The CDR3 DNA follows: TGCAGTGCTAGTAGTCCCCTTTTGGCTGCGAACACCGGGGAGCTGTTTTTT. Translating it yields CSASSPLLAANTGELFF.

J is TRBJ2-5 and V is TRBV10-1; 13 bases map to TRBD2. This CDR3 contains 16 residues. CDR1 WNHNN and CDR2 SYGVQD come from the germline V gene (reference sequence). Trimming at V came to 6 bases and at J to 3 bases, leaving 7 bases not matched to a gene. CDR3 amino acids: CASSPTSGGAEETQYF. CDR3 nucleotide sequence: TGCGCCAGCAGCCCTACTAGCGGGGGGGCCGAAGAGACCCAGTACTTC.

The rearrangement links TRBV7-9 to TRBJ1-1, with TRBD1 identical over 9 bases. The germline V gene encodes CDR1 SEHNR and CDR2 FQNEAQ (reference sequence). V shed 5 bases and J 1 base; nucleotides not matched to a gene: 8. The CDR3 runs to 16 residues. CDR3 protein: CASSLGQGRRNTEAFF. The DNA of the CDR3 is TGTGCCAGCAGCCTGGGACAGGGAAGGAGGAACACTGAAGCTTTCTTT.

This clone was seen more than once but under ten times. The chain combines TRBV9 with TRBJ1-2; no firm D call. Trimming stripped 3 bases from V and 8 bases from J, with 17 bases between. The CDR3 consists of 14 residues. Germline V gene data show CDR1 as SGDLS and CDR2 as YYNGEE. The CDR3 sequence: CASSAGPWSEGYTF. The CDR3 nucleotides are TGTGCCAGCAGCGCCGGTCCCTGGTCGGAAGGCTACACCTTC.

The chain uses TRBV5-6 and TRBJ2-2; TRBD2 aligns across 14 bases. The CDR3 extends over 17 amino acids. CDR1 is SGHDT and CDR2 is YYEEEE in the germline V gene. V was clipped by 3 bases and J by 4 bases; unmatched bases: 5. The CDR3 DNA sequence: TGTGCCAGCAGCTGGGGACTAGCGGGAGTCGGCACCGGGGAGCTGTTTTTT. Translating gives CASSWGLAGVGTGELFF. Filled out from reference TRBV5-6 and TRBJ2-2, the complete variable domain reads DAGVTQSPTHLIKTRGQQVTLRCSPKSGHDTVSWYQQALGQGPQFIFQYYEEEERQRGNFPDRFSGHQFPNYSSELNVNALLLGDSALYLCASSWGLAGVGTGELFFGEGSRLTVL.

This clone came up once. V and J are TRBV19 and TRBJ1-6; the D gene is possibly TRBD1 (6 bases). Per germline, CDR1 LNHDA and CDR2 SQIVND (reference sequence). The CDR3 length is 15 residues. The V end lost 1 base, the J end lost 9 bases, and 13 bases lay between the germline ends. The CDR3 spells CASSIGTGWSSPLHF. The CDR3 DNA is TGTGCCAGTAGTATAGGAACAGGGTGGAGTTCACCCCTCCACTTT.

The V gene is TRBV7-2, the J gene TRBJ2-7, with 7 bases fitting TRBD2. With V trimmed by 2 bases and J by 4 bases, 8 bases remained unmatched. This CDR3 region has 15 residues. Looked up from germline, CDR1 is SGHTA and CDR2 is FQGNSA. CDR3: CASSLSTGLQYEQYF. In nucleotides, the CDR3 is TGTGCCAGCAGCTTATCAACGGGACTACAATACGAGCAGTACTTC.

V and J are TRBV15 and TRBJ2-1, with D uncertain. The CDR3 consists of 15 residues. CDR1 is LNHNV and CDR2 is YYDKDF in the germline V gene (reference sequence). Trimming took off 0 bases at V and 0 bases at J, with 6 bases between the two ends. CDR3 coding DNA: TGTGCCACCAGCAGAGAGGCCAGCTCCTACAATGAGCAGTTCTTC. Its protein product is CATSREASSYNEQFF.

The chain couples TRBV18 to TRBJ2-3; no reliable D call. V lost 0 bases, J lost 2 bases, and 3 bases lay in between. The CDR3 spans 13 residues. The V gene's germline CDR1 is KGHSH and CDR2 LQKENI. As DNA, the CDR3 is TGTGCCAGCTCACCACCGATCACAGATACGCAGTATTTT. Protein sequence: CASSPPITDTQYF.

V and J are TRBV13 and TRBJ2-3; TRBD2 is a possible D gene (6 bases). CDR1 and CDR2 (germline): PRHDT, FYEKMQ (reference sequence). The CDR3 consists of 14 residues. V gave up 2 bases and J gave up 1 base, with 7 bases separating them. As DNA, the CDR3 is TGTGCCAGCAGCTTACCGGGGGGCACAGATACGCAGTATTTT. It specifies CASSLPGGTDTQYF. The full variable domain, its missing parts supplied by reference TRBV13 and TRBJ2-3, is AAGVIQSPRHLIKEKRETATLKCYPIPRHDTVYWYQQGPGQDPQFLISFYEKMQSDKGSIPDRFSAQQFSDYHSELNMSSLELGDSALYFCASSLPGGTDTQYFGPGTRLTVL.